These 16 T cell receptor beta chains share one sample of origin, sequenced in a study of T cells in Graves' hyperthyroidism and ophthalmopathy. There were TCR beta CDR3 regions amplified from RNA transcripts. With the HTBI primer set, the TCR CDR3 went through a first round of RT-PCR. TCRdb called the multiplex PCR reads again in MiXCR, with one record for every CDR3 protein. The data hold hundreds of thousands of distinct CDR3 sequences, with roughly 17% observed a single time. Sequencing was done on a sample of blood. The receptors come from a woman aged 18-35 years with Graves' hyperthyroidism.

This clonotype occurred many times. V usage is TRBV27 and J usage is TRBJ2-3; D call uncertain. The CDR3 runs 14 residues. V was shortened by 6 bases and J by 0 bases, with 10 bases between the two germline ends. Germline lookup yields CDR1 MNHEY and CDR2 SMNVEV (reference sequence). The CDR3 DNA sequence: TGTGCCAGCAGCTTACTGGGGAGCACAGATACGCAGTATTTT. It yields the protein CASSLLGSTDTQYF.

There are a few counts of this clonotype. V usage is TRBV6-2 or TRBV6-3 and J usage is TRBJ2-1, with D maybe TRBD1 (5 bases). The length of the CDR3 is 14 residues. CDR1 is MNHEY, CDR2 SVGEGT, per germline. Deletions cut 6 bases from V and 4 bases from J, with 13 bases between. As DNA, the CDR3 is TGTGCCAGCAGCAGGGTGGTTGCGTACAATGAGCAGTTCTTC. Encoded protein: CASSRVVAYNEQFF.

Concerning this clonotype itself: This may come from a read error, since a much larger clone is one base off. This chain connects TRBV7-9 to TRBJ2-5; 9 bases match TRBD2. There are 15 residues in the CDR3. Looked up from germline, CDR1 is SEHNR and CDR2 is FQNEAQ (reference sequence). J was trimmed by 5 bases and V by 0 bases; bases with no gene match: 4. The CDR3 nucleotides are TGTGCCAGCAGCTTAGCTAGCGGGAGCCTTGAGACCCAGTACTTC. Protein: CASSLASGSLETQYF.

This clonotype was observed at least ten times. V usage is TRBV12-3 or TRBV12-4 and J usage is TRBJ1-5; D ambiguous. CDR3 length: 16 residues. Trimming shortened V by 0 bases and J by 0 bases, and 9 bases separated the two germline ends. CDR3 nucleotide sequence: TGTGCCAGCAGTTTAGCGCGGCCTAATAGCAATCAGCCCCAGCATTTT. Protein: CASSLARPNSNQPQHF.

This clonotype was counted ten times or more. The V and J genes are TRBV2 and TRBJ1-2; a weak D match, TRBD1 (5 bases). CDR3 size: 13 residues. V was pared by 8 bases and J by 1 base, with 11 bases between. CDR1 is SNHLY, CDR2 FYNNEI, per germline. This CDR3 reads CASEYRNNYGYTF. Here the CDR3 DNA reads TGTGCCAGCGAATACAGGAATAACTATGGCTACACCTTC.

This clonotype was counted at least ten times. The genes are TRBV3-1 and TRBJ1-1; 7 nucleotides align to TRBD1. V lost 2 bases to trimming and J lost 1 base; unmatched junction nucleotides: 4. Germline V gene data show CDR1 as LGHDT and CDR2 as YNNKEL (reference sequence). This CDR3 comprises 15 residues. CDR3 in amino acids: CASSQNRGGNTEAFF. CDR3 nucleotides: TGTGCCAGCAGCCAAAACAGGGGCGGGAACACTGAAGCTTTCTTT.

The chain has TRBV20-1 and TRBJ2-2, with 10 nucleotides matching TRBD1. The trim removed 2 bases at V and 3 bases at J, leaving 9 bases unmatched. The CDR3 contains 17 residues. Germline V gene sequence: CDR1 DFQATT, CDR2 SNEGSKA (reference sequence). The CDR3 reads CSARPSDRGWDTGELFF. The CDR3 nucleotides read TGCAGTGCTAGACCCTCGGACAGGGGGTGGGACACCGGGGAGCTGTTTTTT.

Ten or more counts support this clonotype. The rearrangement links TRBV12-3 or TRBV12-4 to TRBJ2-7; 7 nucleotides align to TRBD1. The CDR3 runs 15 residues. With 2 bases clipped from V and 1 base from J, the junction kept 5 bases outside the gene matches. The CDR3 spells CASSLIRTGSYEQYF. The CDR3 DNA reads as TGTGCCAGCAGTTTAATTAGGACAGGTTCCTACGAGCAGTACTTC.

V is TRBV6-1 and J is TRBJ2-1; 8 positions agree with TRBD2. V was clipped by 7 bases and J by 1 base; unmatched bases: 6. This CDR3 contains 15 residues. The V gene's germline CDR1 is MNHNS and CDR2 SASEGT. CDR3 bases: TGTGCCAGCAAACCGGGACTAGTATCCTACAATGAGCAGTTCTTC. Translated: CASKPGLVSYNEQFF.

This clonotype was seen more than once but under ten times. This sequence joins TRBV30 and TRBJ2-4; D is undetermined. CDR1 and CDR2 (germline): GTSNPN, SVGIG (reference sequence). This CDR3 has 14 amino acids. The germline V and J ends were trimmed by 4 bases and 1 base, with 11 bases remaining between them. CDR3: CAWTPDWAKNIQYF. The CDR3 coding sequence is TGTGCCTGGACCCCAGATTGGGCCAAAAACATTCAGTACTTC.

This clonotype was seen a handful of times. This chain uses TRBV27 with TRBJ1-6; D gene uncertain. The CDR3 consists of 18 residues. Trimming pared 3 bases from V and 3 bases from J, leaving 18 bases between. Germline V gene data show CDR1 as MNHEY and CDR2 as SMNVEV (reference sequence). The CDR3 DNA sequence: TGTGCCAGCAGTTTTTCTACAACCCCGACCTTCTATAATTCACCCCTCCACTTT. It is translated as CASSFSTTPTFYNSPLHF.

A remark on this clonotype: A clone one base away is much larger, so this may be a read error. This sequence joins TRBV12-3 or TRBV12-4 and TRBJ2-7; tentatively, D is TRBD1 or TRBD2 (5 bases each). V was shortened by 8 bases and J by 3 bases, with 23 bases between the two germline ends. This CDR3 contains 16 residues. CDR3 sequence (DNA): TGTGCCAGCGGGGCCTGGGGAAGGGAGTCGGGCTACGAGCAGTACTTC. Amino acid sequence: CASGAWGRESGYEQYF.

This clonotype was seen many times. The chain is built from TRBV20-1 and TRBJ1-2, with D unclear. CDR1 and CDR2 from the germline V gene are DFQATT and SNEGSKA (reference sequence). The CDR3 runs to 12 residues. The V end was cut by 2 bases, the J end by 8 bases, with 12 bases between. Written as DNA, the CDR3 is TGCAGTGCTAGAAGAGGGCAGTGGGGCTACACCTTC. Its protein product is CSARRGQWGYTF.

This clonotype appeared a few times. The J gene is TRBJ2-1, the V gene TRBV4-3, with TRBD1 matching over 9 bases. V shed 0 bases and J 6 bases; nucleotides not matched to a gene: 6. Per germline, CDR1 LGHNA and CDR2 YSLEER. The CDR3 has 16 residues. CDR3: CASSQDFGQGFNEQFF. The CDR3 nucleotides read TGCGCCAGCAGCCAAGATTTTGGACAGGGGTTCAATGAGCAGTTCTTC.

This chain uses TRBV12-3 or TRBV12-4 with TRBJ2-2; weak D call: TRBD2 (5 bases). The CDR3 runs 13 residues. The V gene lost 7 bases and the J gene lost 4 bases, with 10 bases spanning the gap. CDR3 coding DNA: TGTGCCAGCAATCGTGGGAGCACCGGGGAGCTGTTTTTT. It yields the protein CASNRGSTGELFF.

This clonotype was seen repeatedly, ten times or more. The chain uses TRBV30 and TRBJ1-5, with 7 bases that match TRBD1. Per the germline V gene, CDR1 is GTSNPN and CDR2 is SVGIG (reference sequence). CDR3 length: 15 amino acids. The V gene end was trimmed by 1 base and the J gene end by 4 bases; junction bases not matched to a gene: 7. The chain's CDR3 is CAWSAGDSMNQPQHF. CDR3 coding DNA: TGTGCCTGGAGTGCTGGGGACAGCATGAATCAGCCCCAGCATTTT.